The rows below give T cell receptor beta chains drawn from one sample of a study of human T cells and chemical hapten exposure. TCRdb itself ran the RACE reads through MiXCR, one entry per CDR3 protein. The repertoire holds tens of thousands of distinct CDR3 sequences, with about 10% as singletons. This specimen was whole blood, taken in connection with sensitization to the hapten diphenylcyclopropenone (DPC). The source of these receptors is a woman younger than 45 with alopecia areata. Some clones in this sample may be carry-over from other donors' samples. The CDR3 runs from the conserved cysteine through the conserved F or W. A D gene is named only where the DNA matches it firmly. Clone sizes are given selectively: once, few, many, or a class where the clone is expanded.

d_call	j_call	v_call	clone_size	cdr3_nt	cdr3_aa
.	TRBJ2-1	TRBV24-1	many	TGTGCCACCAGTGATTCGAGGGGCAGGATCTCCTACAATGAGCAGTTCTTC	CATSDSRGRISYNEQFF
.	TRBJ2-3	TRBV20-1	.	TGCAGTGCTAGGCCTAGCCCCACAGATACGCAGTATTTT	CSARPSPTDTQYF
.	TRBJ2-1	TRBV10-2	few	TGCGCCAGCAGTGATCTGTATAATGAGCAGTTCTTC	CASSDLYNEQFF
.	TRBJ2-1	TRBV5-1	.	TGCGCCAGCAGCTCGGGACTGAGAAATGAGCAGTTCTTC	CASSSGLRNEQFF
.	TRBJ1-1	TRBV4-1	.	TGCGCCAGCAGCCAGACTGTTGGTGAAGCTTTCTTT	CASSQTVGEAFF
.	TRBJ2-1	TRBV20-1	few	TGCAGTGCTTCCTTTGACAGACCCAAAATCTCCTACAATGAGCAGTTCTTC	CSASFDRPKISYNEQFF
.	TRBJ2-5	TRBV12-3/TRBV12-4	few	TGTGCCAGCAGTCCTAGCGTCCGAGAGACCCAGTACTTC	CASSPSVRETQYF
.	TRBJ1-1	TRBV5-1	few	TGCGCCAGCAGCCCCGATCCGGGGGGGCGCGCCACTGAAGCTTTCTTT	CASSPDPGGRATEAFF
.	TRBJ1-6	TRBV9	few	TGTGCCAGCAGCGTAGGTGGCATTGCCCAATCACCCCTCCACTTT	CASSVGGIAQSPLHF
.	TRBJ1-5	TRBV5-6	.	TGTGCCAGCAGCTTTGGGCACGCCCGCAATCAGCCCCAGCATTTT	CASSFGHARNQPQHF
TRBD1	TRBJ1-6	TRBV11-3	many	TGTGCCAGCCTTAGGACAGGGAAGGATCTTTATAATTCACCCCTCCACTTT	CASLRTGKDLYNSPLHF
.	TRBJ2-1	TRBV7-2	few	TGTGCCAGCAGCCCCCGAGTTGGGGACAATGAGCAGTTCTTC	CASSPRVGDNEQFF
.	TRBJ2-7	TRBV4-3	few	TGCGCCAGCAGCCAAGGGGTTGCCTACCCCACCTACGAGCAGTACTTC	CASSQGVAYPTYEQYF
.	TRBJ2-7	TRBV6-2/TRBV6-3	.	TGTGCCAGCAGTTACTCAGGAGGGCCGGGCCACGAGCAGTACTTC	CASSYSGGPGHEQYF
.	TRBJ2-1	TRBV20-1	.	TGCAGTGCTCCCTCCAGTGCCGTCGATGAGCAGTTCTTC	CSAPSSAVDEQFF
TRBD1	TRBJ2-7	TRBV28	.	TGTGCCAGCAGTACGACAGGGGGCCCCTACGAGCAGTACTTC	CASSTTGGPYEQYF
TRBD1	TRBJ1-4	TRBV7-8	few	TGTGCCAGCAGTTCTACGCGAGGCAGGGGGCGAACTAATGAAAAACTGTTTTTT	CASSSTRGRGRTNEKLFF
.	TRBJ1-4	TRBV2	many	TGTGCCAGCAGGGGCCTACAGGCTAATGAAAAACTGTTTTTT	CASRGLQANEKLFF
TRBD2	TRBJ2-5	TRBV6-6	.	TGTGCCAGCACCCAGACGAGCGGGAGGATTAGCCAAGAGACCCAGTACTTC	CASTQTSGRISQETQYF
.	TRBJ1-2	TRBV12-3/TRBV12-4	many	TGTGCCAGCAGTTCAAGTGACCGGGCCCCGGACTATGGCTACACCTTC	CASSSSDRAPDYGYTF
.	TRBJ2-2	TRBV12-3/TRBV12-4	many	TGTGCCAGCAGTTTAATGGGTCCGGGCCCCGGGGAGCTGTTTTTT	CASSLMGPGPGELFF
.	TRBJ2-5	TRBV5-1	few	TGCGCCAGCACCCTCCCTGGTGTGAAGACCCAGTACTTC	CASTLPGVKTQYF
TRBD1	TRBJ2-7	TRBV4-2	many	TGTGCCAGCAGCCAGGGGACAGGGGGAATCAGTTACGAGCAGTACTTC	CASSQGTGGISYEQYF
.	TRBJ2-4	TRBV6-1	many	TGTGCCAGCAGTGCAGGGGCCATAGCCAAAAACATTCAGTACTTC	CASSAGAIAKNIQYF
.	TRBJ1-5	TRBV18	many	TGTGCCAGCTCACCAGGCTTGGGGTATAGCAATCAGCCCCAGCATTTT	CASSPGLGYSNQPQHF
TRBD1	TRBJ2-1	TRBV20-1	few	TGCAGTGTTATAGGATCCCCTAGGCGGGGACAGGGGGCACGAACCTCCTACAATGAGCAGTTCTTC	CSVIGSPRRGQGARTSYNEQFF
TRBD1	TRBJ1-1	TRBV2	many	TGTGCCAGCAGTGAACGGAGGGACAGGGGGCGGTTTCCGGGTACTGAAGCTTTCTTT	CASSERRDRGRFPGTEAFF
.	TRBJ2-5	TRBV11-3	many	TGTGCCAGCAGCGCGTGGGGAGAGCAAGAGACCCAGTACTTC	CASSAWGEQETQYF
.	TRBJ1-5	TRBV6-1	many	TGTGCCAGCACTCATTCGGGGCTAGATCAGCCCCAGCATTTT	CASTHSGLDQPQHF